This is a list of T cell receptor beta chains from one sample in a study of T cell responses to AZD1222 COVID-19 vaccine. Only in-frame clones appear in the TCRdb table, and some are missing; sequencing was by immunoSEQ multiplex PCR. The data show 97,000 or so clones, more than 70% seen once. This material consisted of peripheral blood, taken on day 0 of AZD1222 vaccination. The receptors shown here come from an adult in good health. CDR3s include the opening cysteine and the closing phenylalanine or tryptophan. D genes are given only for firm matches. Part of the rows lack a size; the others show once, few, many or a class for expanded clones.

>TRBV7-8|.|.|TRBJ1-6
CASSQTGYRDSSSSPLHF
TGTGCCAGCAGCCAAACCGGTTACAGGGATAGCTCGAGTTCACCCCTCCACTTT
>TRBV2|many|TRBD1|TRBJ1-5
CASSPTGGGNQPQHF
TGTGCCAGCTCTCCAACAGGGGGAGGCAATCAGCCCCAGCATTTT
>TRBV11-2|.|.|TRBJ1-6
CASSSPRGTNSPLHF
TGTGCCAGCAGCTCGCCGAGGGGGACTAATTCACCCCTCCACTTT
>TRBV27|.|.|TRBJ1-6
CASSLEGGRSPLHF
TGTGCCAGCAGTTTAGAGGGTGGGAGGTCACCCCTCCACTTT
>TRBV10-3|.|TRBD1|TRBJ1-6
CAISGQGARSYNSPLHF
TGTGCCATCAGTGGCCAGGGGGCGAGATCCTATAATTCACCCCTCCACTTT
>TRBV29-1|.|TRBD1|TRBJ1-4
CSVSGQGSEKLFF
TGCAGCGTGTCGGGACAGGGGAGTGAAAAACTGTTTTTT
>TRBV5-1|.|TRBD1|TRBJ1-4
CASREQGIPNEKLFF
TGCGCCAGCAGGGAACAGGGGATCCCTAATGAAAAACTGTTTTTT
>TRBV6-6|.|.|TRBJ2-1
CASSFLRGSYNEQFF
TGTGCCAGCAGTTTCCTCCGGGGGTCCTACAATGAGCAGTTCTTC
>TRBV6-5|.|.|TRBJ2-7
CAGGRQVGYEQYF
TGTGCCGGAGGTCGACAGGTCGGCTACGAGCAGTACTTC
>TRBV19|.|TRBD1|TRBJ1-4
CATRRTGQGGEKLFF
TGTGCCACTCGCCGGACGGGACAGGGGGGTGAAAAACTGTTTTTT
>TRBV12-3/TRBV12-4|.|.|TRBJ2-2
CASSWNTGELFF
TGTGCCAGCAGTTGGAACACCGGGGAGCTGTTTTTT
>TRBV29-1|.|.|TRBJ1-1
CSVGVGQAEAFF
TGCAGCGTTGGGGTTGGGCAAGCTGAAGCTTTCTTT
>TRBV5-1|.|.|TRBJ1-2
CASSLGEGYGYTF
TGCGCCAGCAGCTTGGGGGAAGGCTATGGCTACACCTTC
>TRBV6-2/TRBV6-3|.|TRBD2|TRBJ2-1
CASSRLAGGREQFF
TGTGCCAGCAGTCGACTAGCGGGAGGGAGGGAGCAGTTCTTC
>TRBV15|.|.|TRBJ2-7
CATSRDRGLKGYEQYF
TGTGCCACCAGCAGAGATCGGGGACTTAAGGGCTACGAGCAGTACTTC
>TRBV5-4|.|TRBD1|TRBJ2-1
CASSTWSGTASYNEQFF
TGTGCCAGCAGCACGTGGTCCGGGACAGCATCCTACAATGAGCAGTTCTTC
>TRBV9|.|.|TRBJ2-3
CASSVGIRAGDTQYF
TGTGCCAGCAGCGTAGGTATACGGGCAGGCGATACGCAGTATTTT
>TRBV28|.|TRBD2|TRBJ2-1
CASSSRTSGRGGYNEQFF
TGTGCCAGCAGTAGCCGGACTAGCGGGAGGGGGGGCTACAATGAGCAGTTCTTC
>TRBV4-2|many|.|TRBJ1-1
CASSQTGGDAEAFF
TGTGCCAGCAGCCAAACGGGGGGCGACGCTGAAGCTTTCTTT
>TRBV14|.|.|TRBJ1-4
CASSQRLANEKLFF
TGTGCCAGCAGCCAGAGACTAGCTAATGAAAAACTGTTTTTT
>TRBV5-1|few|.|TRBJ2-7
CASSWLTGDYEQYF
TGCGCCAGCAGCTGGCTGACAGGAGACTACGAGCAGTACTTC
>TRBV5-1|.|TRBD1|TRBJ2-2
CASSTGQGNTGELFF
TGCGCCAGCAGCACCGGACAGGGGAACACCGGGGAGCTGTTTTTT
>TRBV6-5|.|.|TRBJ2-5
CASSYSPDSTIETQYF
TGTGCCAGCAGTTACTCGCCGGACAGTACGATAGAGACCCAGTACTTC
>TRBV20-1|.|.|TRBJ2-3
CSASQDTQYF
TGCAGTGCTAGTCAGGATACGCAGTATTTT
>TRBV28|.|TRBD2|TRBJ2-7
CASSLDSPGGYEQYF
TGTGCCAGCAGTTTAGATAGCCCGGGAGGCTACGAGCAGTACTTC
>TRBV4-2|.|.|TRBJ1-3
CASSQVWRAGNTIYF
TGTGCCAGCAGCCAAGTCTGGCGGGCTGGAAACACCATATATTTT
>TRBV5-1|.|TRBD2|TRBJ2-2
CASSDLTSGRSPGELFF
TGCGCCAGCAGCGATCTAACTAGCGGGAGGAGTCCCGGGGAGCTGTTTTTT
>TRBV28|.|TRBD1|TRBJ2-7
CASSTRDRGRNEQYF
TGTGCCAGCAGTACCCGGGACAGGGGGCGTAACGAGCAGTACTTC
>TRBV6-6|.|TRBD1|TRBJ1-5
CASSYKGTGDQPQHF
TGTGCCAGCAGTTACAAAGGGACAGGGGATCAGCCCCAGCATTTT
>TRBV10-3|.|.|TRBJ1-2
CAISVRQESDGYTF
TGTGCCATCAGTGTCCGACAGGAGTCGGATGGCTACACCTTC
>TRBV7-9|few|.|TRBJ1-4
CASSPNEKLFF
TGTGCCAGCAGCCCTAATGAAAAACTGTTTTTT
>TRBV7-8|few|.|TRBJ1-3
CASSLVAGNTIYF
TGTGCCAGCAGCTTAGTTGCTGGAAACACCATATATTTT
>TRBV28|once|.|TRBJ1-5
CASSGVVQPQHF
TGTGCCAGTTCCGGGGTGGTTCAGCCCCAGCATTTT
>TRBV9|.|.|TRBJ2-5
CASSVSGLHTQETQYF
TGTGCCAGCAGCGTATCAGGACTCCACACTCAAGAGACCCAGTACTTC
>TRBV19|once|.|TRBJ2-2
CASRLRGANTGELFF
TGTGCCAGTAGGCTCAGGGGGGCGAACACCGGGGAGCTGTTTTTT
>TRBV11-2|.|.|TRBJ1-2
CASSGRGVWGYTF
TGTGCCAGCAGCGGAAGAGGGGTCTGGGGCTACACCTTC
>TRBV29-1|.|.|TRBJ1-1
CKAAGPVITEAFF
TGCAAAGCGGCAGGGCCAGTCATCACTGAAGCTTTCTTT
>TRBV6-2/TRBV6-3|.|.|TRBJ2-7
CASSYWTTYEQYF
TGTGCCAGCAGTTATTGGACAACCTACGAGCAGTACTTC
>TRBV4-3|.|.|TRBJ1-3
CASSQVGRGNTIYF
TGCGCCAGCAGCCAAGTAGGACGGGGAAACACCATATATTTT
>TRBV5-5|.|TRBD2|TRBJ2-7
CASSSELASSSYEQYF
TGTGCCAGCAGCTCCGAACTAGCGTCAAGCTCCTACGAGCAGTACTTC
>TRBV28|.|TRBD2|TRBJ2-7
CASHSLTSGYEQYF
TGTGCCAGCCACAGCCTAACTAGCGGATACGAGCAGTACTTC
>TRBV10-3|.|TRBD1|TRBJ1-5
CAISESISPGQGTVSNQPQHF
TGTGCCATCAGTGAGTCGATATCCCCGGGACAGGGGACCGTTAGCAATCAGCCCCAGCATTTT